A selection of T cell receptor beta chains follows, all from one sample in a study of shared clonotypes between healthy human individuals. The data were produced by immunoSEQ multiplex PCR, yet TCRdb's version contains in-frame clones alone and is incomplete. The table lists 2 million to 3 million clones, more than 85% of them singletons. Material: naive CD4+ T cells from PBMCs. These receptors all stem from a man between 18 and 29 years old in good health. Some clones in this sample may be carry-over from other donors' samples. Each CDR3 is given with its conserved first and last residue. A D gene is named only where the DNA matches it firmly. A clone size is listed for some rows: how often the clone was seen (once, few, many), or a class if it is expanded.

len	abundance	d_gene	v_gene	j_gene	CDR3aa	CDR3nt
16	.	.	TRBV28	TRBJ1-5	CASSPTPYRSNQPQHF	TGTGCCAGCAGTCCGACCCCCTACAGGTCCAATCAGCCCCAGCATTTT
13	.	.	TRBV6-5	TRBJ1-2	CASSYEEYYGYTF	TGTGCCAGCAGTTACGAAGAGTATTATGGCTACACCTTC
14	.	.	TRBV11-2	TRBJ1-2	CASSSNPGALGYTF	TGTGCCAGCAGCTCTAACCCGGGAGCGCTCGGCTACACCTTC
15	.	.	TRBV9	TRBJ2-4	CASSVGFGIEYIQYF	TGTGCCAGCAGCGTAGGATTCGGGATAGAATACATTCAGTACTTC
15	.	TRBD2	TRBV5-1	TRBJ2-1	CASSLDSGHYNEQFF	TGCGCCAGCAGCTTGGATAGCGGGCACTACAATGAGCAGTTCTTC
14	.	.	TRBV4-3	TRBJ1-5	CASSQELVNQPQHF	TGCGCCAGCAGCCAAGAGCTCGTTAATCAGCCCCAGCATTTT
14	once	TRBD2	TRBV28	TRBJ2-7	CASSTSGRAYEQYF	TGTGCCAGCAGTACTAGCGGGAGGGCCTACGAGCAGTACTTC
13	.	.	TRBV30	TRBJ2-1	CAWSVDHHNEQFF	TGTGCCTGGAGTGTAGACCACCACAATGAGCAGTTCTTC
18	.	TRBD2	TRBV19	TRBJ2-2	CASSRALRTSGRAGELFF	TGTGCCAGTAGTAGGGCCCTCCGGACTAGCGGGAGAGCCGGGGAGCTGTTTTTT
15	.	.	TRBV15	TRBJ2-3	CATSRATTPTDTQYF	TGTGCCACCAGCAGAGCTACTACGCCGACAGATACGCAGTATTTT
17	.	TRBD1	TRBV5-4	TRBJ2-1	CASSQGAGTGSYNEQFF	TGTGCCAGCAGCCAGGGAGCCGGGACAGGTTCCTACAATGAGCAGTTCTTC
15	.	.	TRBV4-1	TRBJ1-5	CASSQITPSNQPQHF	TGCGCCAGCAGCCAAATAACACCTAGCAATCAGCCCCAGCATTTT
17	.	.	TRBV5-5	TRBJ2-7	CASSLGPRQGPPYEQYF	TGTGCCAGCAGCTTGGGGCCTCGGCAGGGCCCTCCCTACGAGCAGTACTTC
16	.	.	TRBV5-1	TRBJ2-1	CASSSMGGDGYNEQFF	TGCGCCAGCAGCTCAATGGGGGGAGATGGCTACAATGAGCAGTTCTTC
14	.	TRBD1	TRBV5-1	TRBJ2-4	CASSSGTGKNIQYF	TGCGCCAGCAGCTCAGGGACAGGGAAAAACATTCAGTACTTC
15	.	.	TRBV5-1	TRBJ2-3	CASIETGGSTDTQYF	TGCGCCAGCATCGAGACAGGAGGGTCCACAGATACGCAGTATTTT
13	.	.	TRBV7-2	TRBJ1-1	CASSAHIDTEAFF	TGTGCCAGCAGCGCCCACATAGACACTGAAGCTTTCTTT
17	.	TRBD1	TRBV7-6	TRBJ2-6	CASSRGQGNSGANVLTF	TGTGCCAGCAGCCGAGGACAGGGGAATTCTGGGGCCAACGTCCTGACTTTC
14	.	.	TRBV2	TRBJ2-3	CASSETSYTDTQYF	TGTGCCAGCAGTGAAACAAGCTACACAGATACGCAGTATTTT
16	.	TRBD1	TRBV4-2	TRBJ2-5	CASSQGTGGGQETQYF	TGTGCCAGCAGCCAGGGGACAGGGGGTGGACAAGAGACCCAGTACTTC
15	.	.	TRBV4-1	TRBJ1-5	CASSQDGRRNQPQHF	TGCGCCAGCAGCCAAGATGGGCGGCGGAATCAGCCCCAGCATTTT
14	.	TRBD1	TRBV4-2	TRBJ1-2	CASSSRQGDYGYTF	TGTGCCAGCAGCTCCCGACAGGGAGACTATGGCTACACCTTC
16	.	.	TRBV7-2	TRBJ2-2	CASSTGFSSSTGELFF	TGTGCCAGCAGCACCGGGTTTTCCTCATCCACCGGGGAGCTGTTTTTT
15	.	TRBD1	TRBV18	TRBJ1-4	CASSPRDREGEKLFF	TGTGCCAGCTCACCTCGGGACAGGGAGGGTGAAAAACTGTTTTTT
13	.	.	TRBV6-5	TRBJ2-2	CASSYDITGELFF	TGTGCCAGCAGTTACGACATCACCGGGGAGCTGTTTTTT
15	.	TRBD1	TRBV10-3	TRBJ1-1	CAISEPDREYTEAFF	TGTGCCATCAGTGAGCCTGACAGGGAATACACTGAAGCTTTCTTT
15	.	TRBD2	TRBV6-4	TRBJ2-1	CASSARGGGYNEQFF	TGTGCCAGCAGTGCCCGGGGGGGCGGCTACAATGAGCAGTTCTTC
16	.	TRBD1	TRBV28	TRBJ1-2	CASSLFGTEVSGGYTF	TGTGCCAGCAGTTTATTCGGGACAGAGGTTTCGGGTGGCTACACCTTC
15	.	TRBD2	TRBV6-5	TRBJ2-3	CASSGASGVTDTQYF	TGTGCCAGCAGCGGGGCTAGCGGGGTCACAGATACGCAGTATTTT